The present entry profiles one T cell receptor beta chain with its context. The data derive from a study of blood T cell repertoires in COVID-19. Between the trimmed V and J ends, which lost 0 bases and 0 bases, there was a span of 9 bases. The CDR3 is 16 amino acids. Germline-derived CDR1 and CDR2 are LGHNA and YSLEER. The protocol was immunoSEQ multiplex PCR, while the TCRdb copy is restricted to in-frame clones and leaves out a portion. The table has 200,000 to 300,000 clones, 80% to 85% seen once. The gene calls are TRBV4-3 and TRBJ2-1; D is undetermined. The sequencing input was peripheral blood. The clonotype was recovered from a man aged 55-75 years with acute or convalescent COVID-19. The CDR3 loop reads CASSQDRRSSYNEQFF. CDR3 DNA: TGCGCCAGCAGCCAAGATAGGAGAAGCTCCTACAATGAGCAGTTCTTC.